This T cell receptor beta chain was documented in a study of blood T cell repertoires in COVID-19. Study details: In Cohort 3, a recovered donor had either two negative PCRs, clearance, or symptom resolution. Some COVID-19 samples were acute and others convalescent; all came from the United States, Italy and Spain.

Living in about two dozen US areas, the participants were between roughly 18 and 90 years of age. Methods used by the authors: How many nucleated cells were present was estimated from reference gene primer amplification. Method: immunoSEQ multiplex PCR; TCRdb's copy keeps in-frame clones and lacks some. That table supplies the V and J calls and clone size; D and trimming were determined from the DNA. The sample has about 200,000 clones, 86% seen once; the top ten hold 20% to 25%. In its sample, this clone was seen once. The TCR was taken from a woman aged 35 to 49 in a cohort exposed to, infected with or recovered from COVID-19 (not recorded which). The sample was PBMCs or T cells enriched from blood (not recorded which).

DNA of the CDR3: TGCGCCAGCAGCCAAGGATCCGGGACAACCACCTACGAGCAGTACTTC. It translates to CASSQGSGTTTYEQYF. The chain is built from TRBV4-1 and TRBJ2-7; D is possibly TRBD1 (6 bases). Germline V gives CDR1 MGHRA, CDR2 YSYEKL. This CDR3 is 16 amino acids long. The V end lost 1 base, the J end lost 2 bases, and 15 bases lay between the germline ends.